The sample holds a few counts of the clone carrying this T cell receptor (beta chain). This entry is derived from a study of shared clonotypes between healthy human individuals. Study-wide background: Donors consisted of a couple of women and three men between 18 and 49.

Every subset's genomic DNA went evenly onto several immunoSEQ plates. Repertoires were generated with immunoSEQ multiplex PCR, while TCRdb's copy carries only in-frame clones and drops some. The sample gives 230,000 or so clones, just over 65% of which show up once; over 8.5% is in the top ten. Trimming took 7 bases from V and 3 from J, leaving 22 bases between them. The CDR3 runs 16 residues. Germline V gene data show CDR1 as SNHLY and CDR2 as FYNNEI. Specimen: memory CD4+ T cells sorted from blood. Noted subset: CD45RA-negative fraction. This clonotype originated in a man aged 25 to 40 in good health. The chain has TRBV2 and TRBJ2-7; the D is unclear. The CDR3 loop reads CASTEGDQKANYEQYF. CDR3 nucleotides: TGTGCCAGCACCGAAGGAGACCAAAAAGCCAACTACGAGCAGTACTTC.